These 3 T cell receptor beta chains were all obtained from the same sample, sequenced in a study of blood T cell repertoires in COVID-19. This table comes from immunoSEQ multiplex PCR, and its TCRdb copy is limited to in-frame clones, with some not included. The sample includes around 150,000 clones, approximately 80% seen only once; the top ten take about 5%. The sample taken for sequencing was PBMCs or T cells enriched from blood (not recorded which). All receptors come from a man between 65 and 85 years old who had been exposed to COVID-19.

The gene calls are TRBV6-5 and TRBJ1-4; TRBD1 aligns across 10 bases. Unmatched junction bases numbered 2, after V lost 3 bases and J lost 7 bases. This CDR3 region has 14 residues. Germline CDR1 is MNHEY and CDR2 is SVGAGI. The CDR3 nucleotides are TGTGCCAGCAGTTATGGGGACAGGGGTGAAAAACTGTTTTTT. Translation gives CASSYGDRGEKLFF.

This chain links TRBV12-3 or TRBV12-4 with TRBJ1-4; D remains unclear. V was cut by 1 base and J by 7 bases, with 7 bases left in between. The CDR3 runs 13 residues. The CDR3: CASSLDRVEKLFF. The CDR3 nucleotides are TGTGCCAGCAGTTTAGACCGGGTTGAAAAACTGTTTTTT.

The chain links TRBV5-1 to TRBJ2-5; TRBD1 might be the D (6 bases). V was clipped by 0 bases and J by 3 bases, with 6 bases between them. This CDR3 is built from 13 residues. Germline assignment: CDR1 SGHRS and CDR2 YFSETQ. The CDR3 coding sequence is TGCGCCAGCAGCTTGGGGACAGAAGAGACCCAGTACTTC. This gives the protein CASSLGTEETQYF.